The T cell receptor (beta chain) under discussion was sequenced for a study of cytomegalovirus exposure and HLA in healthy donors. This clone was observed a single time. Its target is unknown. Primers for the PCR totalled 60 Vbeta and 13 Jbeta. Original processing notes: Later, an analysis found some 80 million unique TCR beta chains, and about 9.9 million of these were shared. TCRdb keeps only in-frame clones here, not all; method: immunoSEQ multiplex PCR. V and J calls and clone size are given by that table; D and trimming were obtained from the DNA. Of around 100,000 clones in the sample, 70% to 80% were seen once. V dropped 4 bases and J dropped 3 bases, with 14 bases sitting between them. Germline V gene lookup returns CDR1 SGHVS and CDR2 FQNEAQ. CDR3 length: 15 residues. Regarding the study as a whole: V- and J-gene trimming in TCR beta was tied to a missense DCLRE1C variant by an analysis performed later. An Asian-associated ancestry cluster reportedly showed fewer N-insertions than the approximately 650-donor mean in a later analysis.

This rearrangement joins TRBV7-8 to TRBJ2-3; possible D gene TRBD1, 6 bases. Sequencing was carried out using PBMCs. The receptor was derived from a man aged 50 to 59 in good health and CMV-seropositive. The CDR3 loop reads CASSYLGAKTDTQYF. CDR3 sequence (DNA): TGTGCCAGCAGCTATCTGGGGGCGAAAACAGATACGCAGTATTTT. The whole variable domain, filled in from reference TRBV7-8 and TRBJ2-3, reads GAGVSQSPRYKVAKRGQDVALRCDPISGHVSLFWYQQALGQGPEFLTYFQNEAQLDKSGLPSDRFFAERPEGSVSTLKIQRTQQEDSAVYLCASSYLGAKTDTQYFGPGTRLTVL.